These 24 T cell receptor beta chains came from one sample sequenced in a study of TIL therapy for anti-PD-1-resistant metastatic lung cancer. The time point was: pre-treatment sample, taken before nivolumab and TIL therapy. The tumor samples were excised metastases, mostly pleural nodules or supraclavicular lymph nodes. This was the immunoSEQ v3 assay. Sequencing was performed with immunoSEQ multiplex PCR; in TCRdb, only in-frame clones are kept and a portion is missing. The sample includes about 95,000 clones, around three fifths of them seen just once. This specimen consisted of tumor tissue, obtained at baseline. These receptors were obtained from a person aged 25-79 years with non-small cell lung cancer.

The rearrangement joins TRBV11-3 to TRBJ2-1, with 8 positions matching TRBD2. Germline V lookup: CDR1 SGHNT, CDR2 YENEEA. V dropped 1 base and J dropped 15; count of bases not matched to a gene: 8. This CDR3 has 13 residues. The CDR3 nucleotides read TGTGCCAGCAGCTTAGGATGGCGGGAGGCATTGTTCTTC. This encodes CASSLGWREALFF.

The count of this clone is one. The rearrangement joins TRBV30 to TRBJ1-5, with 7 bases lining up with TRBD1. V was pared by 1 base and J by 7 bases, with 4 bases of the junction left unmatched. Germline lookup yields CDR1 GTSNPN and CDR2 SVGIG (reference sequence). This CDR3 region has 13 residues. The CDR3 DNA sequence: TGTGCCTGGAGTGGACAGGGCCGGCAGCCCCAGCATTTT. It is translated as CAWSGQGRQPQHF. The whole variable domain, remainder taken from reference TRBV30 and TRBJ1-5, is SQTIHQWPATLVQPVGSPLSLECTVEGTSNPNLYWYRQAAGRGLQLLFYSVGIGQISSEVPQNLSASRPQDRQFILSSKKLLLSDSGFYLCAWSGQGRQPQHFGDGTRLSIL.

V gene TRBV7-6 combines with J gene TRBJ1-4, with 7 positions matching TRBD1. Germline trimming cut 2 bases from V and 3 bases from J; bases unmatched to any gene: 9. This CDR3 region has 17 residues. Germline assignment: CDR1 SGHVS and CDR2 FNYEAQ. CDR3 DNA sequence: TGTGCCAGCAGCTTAAGGGGAAGGGGGACAGCTAATGAAAAACTGTTTTTT. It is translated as CASSLRGRGTANEKLFF.

The CDR3 protein is CASSLVPSRNEQFF. DNA for the CDR3: TGCGCCAGCAGCTTGGTTCCTAGCCGCAATGAGCAGTTCTTC. V is TRBV5-1 and J is TRBJ2-1, with a weak D call TRBD2 (5 bases). Trimming pared 0 bases from V and 6 bases from J, leaving 10 bases between. The CDR3 contains 14 residues. Germline-derived CDR1 and CDR2 are SGHRS and YFSETQ.

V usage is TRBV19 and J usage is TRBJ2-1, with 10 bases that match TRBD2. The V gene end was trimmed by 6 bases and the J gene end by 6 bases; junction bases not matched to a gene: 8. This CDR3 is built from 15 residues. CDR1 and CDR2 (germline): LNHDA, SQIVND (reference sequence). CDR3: CASSPAGGPFNEQFF. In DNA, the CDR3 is TGTGCCAGTAGCCCAGCGGGGGGGCCGTTCAATGAGCAGTTCTTC. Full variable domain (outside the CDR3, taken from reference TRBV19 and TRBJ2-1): DGGITQSPKYLFRKEGQNVTLSCEQNLNHDAMYWYRQDPGQGLRLIYYSQIVNDFQKGDIAEGYSVSREKKESFPLTVTSAQKNPTAFYLCASSPAGGPFNEQFFGPGTRLTVL.

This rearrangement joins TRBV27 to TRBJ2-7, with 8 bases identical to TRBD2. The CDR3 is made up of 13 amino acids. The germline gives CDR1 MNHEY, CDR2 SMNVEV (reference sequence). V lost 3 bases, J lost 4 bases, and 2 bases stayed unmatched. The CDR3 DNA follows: TGTGCCAGCAGTTTGAAGCGGGAGTACGAGCAGTACTTC. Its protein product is CASSLKREYEQYF.

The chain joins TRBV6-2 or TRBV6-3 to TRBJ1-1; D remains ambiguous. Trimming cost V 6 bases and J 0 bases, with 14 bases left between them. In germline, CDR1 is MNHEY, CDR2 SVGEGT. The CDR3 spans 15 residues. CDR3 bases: TGTGCCAGCAGCCCTGCGGATCAAGTGAACACTGAAGCTTTCTTT. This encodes CASSPADQVNTEAFF.

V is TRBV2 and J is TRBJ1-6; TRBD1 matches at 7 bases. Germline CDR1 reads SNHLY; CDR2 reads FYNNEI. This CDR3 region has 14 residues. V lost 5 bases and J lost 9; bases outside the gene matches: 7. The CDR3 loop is CASSSGQETSPLHF. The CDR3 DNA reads TGTGCCAGCAGTTCAGGACAGGAGACTTCACCCCTCCACTTT.

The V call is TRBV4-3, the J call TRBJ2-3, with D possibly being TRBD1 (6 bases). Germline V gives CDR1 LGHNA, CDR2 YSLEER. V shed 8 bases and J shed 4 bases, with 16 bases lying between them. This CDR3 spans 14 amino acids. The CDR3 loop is CASLSGAPPDTQYF. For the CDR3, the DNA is TGCGCCAGCCTTTCAGGGGCCCCGCCAGATACGCAGTATTTT.

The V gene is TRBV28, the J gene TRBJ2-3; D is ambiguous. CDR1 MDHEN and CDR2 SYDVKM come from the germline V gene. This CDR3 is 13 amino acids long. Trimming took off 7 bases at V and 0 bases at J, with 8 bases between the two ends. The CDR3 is CASKSTSTDTQYF. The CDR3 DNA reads TGTGCCAGCAAATCGACTAGCACAGATACGCAGTATTTT. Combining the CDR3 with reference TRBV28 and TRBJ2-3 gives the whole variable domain DVKVTQSSRYLVKRTGEKVFLECVQDMDHENMFWYRQDPGLGLRLIYFSYDVKMKEKGDIPEGYSVSREKKERFSLILESASTNQTSMYLCASKSTSTDTQYFGPGTRLTVL.

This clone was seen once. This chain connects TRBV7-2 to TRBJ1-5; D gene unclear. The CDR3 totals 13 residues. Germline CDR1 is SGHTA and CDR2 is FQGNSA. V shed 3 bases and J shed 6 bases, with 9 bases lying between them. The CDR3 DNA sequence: TGTGCCAGCAGCTTGGGTTTAGGTCAGCCCCAGCATTTT. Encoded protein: CASSLGLGQPQHF.

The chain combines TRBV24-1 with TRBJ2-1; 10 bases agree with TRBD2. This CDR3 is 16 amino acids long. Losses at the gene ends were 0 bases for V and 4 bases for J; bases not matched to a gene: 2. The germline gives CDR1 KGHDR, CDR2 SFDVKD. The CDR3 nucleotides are TGTGCCACCAGTGATTTGACTAGCGGGGCTTACAATGAGCAGTTCTTC. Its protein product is CATSDLTSGAYNEQFF.

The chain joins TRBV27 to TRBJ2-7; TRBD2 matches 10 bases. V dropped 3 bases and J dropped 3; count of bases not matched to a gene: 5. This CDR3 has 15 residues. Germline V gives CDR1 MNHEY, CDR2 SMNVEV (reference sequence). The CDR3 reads CASSFELAGGYEQYF. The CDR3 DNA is TGTGCCAGCAGTTTTGAATTAGCGGGAGGCTACGAGCAGTACTTC.

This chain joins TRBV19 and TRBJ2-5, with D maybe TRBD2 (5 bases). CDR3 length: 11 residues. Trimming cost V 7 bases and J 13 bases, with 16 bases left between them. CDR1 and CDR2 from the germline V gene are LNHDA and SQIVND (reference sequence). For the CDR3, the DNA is TGTGCCAGTACCGTAGGAACTAGACTGTACTTC. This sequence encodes CASTVGTRLYF.

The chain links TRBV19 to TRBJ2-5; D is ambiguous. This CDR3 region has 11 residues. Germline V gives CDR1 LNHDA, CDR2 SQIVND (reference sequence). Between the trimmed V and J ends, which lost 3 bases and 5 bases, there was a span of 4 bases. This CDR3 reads CASSMGETQYF. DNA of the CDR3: TGTGCCAGTAGTATGGGTGAGACCCAGTACTTC.

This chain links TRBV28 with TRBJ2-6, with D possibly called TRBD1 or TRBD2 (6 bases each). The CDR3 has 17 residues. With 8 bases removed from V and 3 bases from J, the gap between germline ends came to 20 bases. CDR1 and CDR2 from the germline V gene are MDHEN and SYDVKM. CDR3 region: CASSLTWGASGANVLTF. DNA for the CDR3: TGTGCCAGCTCATTAACGTGGGGGGCGAGTGGGGCCAACGTCCTGACTTTC.

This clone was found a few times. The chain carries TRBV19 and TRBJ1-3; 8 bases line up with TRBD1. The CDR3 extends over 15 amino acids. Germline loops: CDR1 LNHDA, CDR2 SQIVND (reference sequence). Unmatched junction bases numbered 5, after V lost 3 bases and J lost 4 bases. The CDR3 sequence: CASSIDRGSGNTIYF. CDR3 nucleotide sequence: TGTGCCAGTAGTATTGACAGGGGATCCGGAAACACCATATATTTT.

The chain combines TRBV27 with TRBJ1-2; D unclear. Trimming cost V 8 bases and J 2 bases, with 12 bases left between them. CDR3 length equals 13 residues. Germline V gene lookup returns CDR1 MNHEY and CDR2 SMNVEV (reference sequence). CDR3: CASSIDRNYGYTF. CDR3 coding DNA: TGTGCCAGCTCGATCGACCGAAACTATGGCTACACCTTC.

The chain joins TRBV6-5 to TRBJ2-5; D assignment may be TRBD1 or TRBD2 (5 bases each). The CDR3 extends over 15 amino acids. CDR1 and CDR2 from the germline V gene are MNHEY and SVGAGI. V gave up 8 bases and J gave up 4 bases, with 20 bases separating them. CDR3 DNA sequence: TGTGCCAGCTCTTCGGGGCAGGGTAGGGGAGAGACCCAGTACTTC. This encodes CASSSGQGRGETQYF.

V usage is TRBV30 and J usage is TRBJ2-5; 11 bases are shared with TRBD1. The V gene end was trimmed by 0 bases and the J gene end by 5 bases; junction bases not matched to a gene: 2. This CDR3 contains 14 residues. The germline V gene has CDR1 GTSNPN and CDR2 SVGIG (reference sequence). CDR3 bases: TGTGCCTGGAGTGTAGGGACAGGGGGTGAGACCCAGTACTTC. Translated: CAWSVGTGGETQYF.

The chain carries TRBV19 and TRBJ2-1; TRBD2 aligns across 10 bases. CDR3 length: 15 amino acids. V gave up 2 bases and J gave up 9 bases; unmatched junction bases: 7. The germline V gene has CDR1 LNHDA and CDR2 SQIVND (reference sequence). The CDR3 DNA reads TGTGCCAGTAGTATAAAAGCGGGAGGGCAGGGTGAGCAGTTCTTC. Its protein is CASSIKAGGQGEQFF.

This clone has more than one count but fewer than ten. The CDR3 bases are TGTGCCAGCAGCCCGACACTCTATAATTCACCCCTCCACTTT. Translating gives CASSPTLYNSPLHF. The chain is built from TRBV28 and TRBJ1-6; D ambiguous. CDR1 MDHEN and CDR2 SYDVKM come from the germline V gene. V gave up 6 bases and J gave up 3 bases, with 9 bases separating them. The CDR3 runs to 14 residues.

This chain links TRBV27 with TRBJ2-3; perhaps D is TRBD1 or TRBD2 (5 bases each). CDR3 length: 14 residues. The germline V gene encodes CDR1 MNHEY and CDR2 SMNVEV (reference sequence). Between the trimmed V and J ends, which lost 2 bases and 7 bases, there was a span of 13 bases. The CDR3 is CASSLRGQTNTQYF. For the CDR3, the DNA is TGTGCCAGCAGTTTACGGGGCCAGACAAATACGCAGTATTTT.

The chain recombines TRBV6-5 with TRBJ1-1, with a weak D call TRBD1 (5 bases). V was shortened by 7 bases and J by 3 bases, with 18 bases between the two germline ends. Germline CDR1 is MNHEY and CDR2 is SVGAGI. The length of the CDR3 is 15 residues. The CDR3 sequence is CASNTRERGDTEAFF. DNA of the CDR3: TGTGCCAGCAATACCCGTGAGAGGGGAGACACTGAAGCTTTCTTT.